The T cell receptor (beta chain) described here comes from a study of blood T cell repertoires in COVID-19. Study-level background: Acute-phase and convalescent COVID-19 samples originated in the United States, Italy and Spain. PBMCs, B-cell-depleted T cells, or T cells were the source of the cDNA or gDNA that made up the material.

Trimming left V 0 bases short and J 11 bases short, with 20 bases between. CDR3 length equals 15 residues. Germline values: CDR1 SGHKS, CDR2 YYEKEE (reference sequence). In the study's own analysis: Amplification of reference gene primers provided the estimated nucleated cell counts. TCRdb keeps only in-frame clones here, not all; method: immunoSEQ multiplex PCR. Clone size and V and J calls were adopted from that table, with D and trimming inferred from the DNA. The repertoire includes about 59,000 clones, around 70% of them detected once, and around 13% sits in the top ten. The V gene is TRBV5-5, the J gene TRBJ1-1; unclear D gene. Material for sequencing was peripheral blood. This sequence was found in a woman in her 70s with acute or convalescent COVID-19. The CDR3 DNA sequence: TGTGCCAGCAGCTTGGCCGTCTACCAAGGCGCCGGGGCTTTCTTT. Its protein is CASSLAVYQGAGAFF.